This TCR beta chain came from a study of tumor-infiltrating lymphocytes in oesophageal squamous cell carcinoma. There are 16 residues in the CDR3. Per the germline V gene, CDR1 is SGHVS and CDR2 is FNYEAQ. V lost 5 bases, J lost 6 bases, and 12 bases stayed unmatched. One entry per CDR3 protein, called by TCRdb with MiXCR from the PCR reads. Here the sample spans some 20,000 distinct CDR3 sequences, 50% being singletons. This TCR came from a male donor with esophageal squamous cell carcinoma. The source material was esophageal tumor tissue. The chain recombines TRBV7-6 with TRBJ2-2; TRBD2 agrees at 7 bases. For the CDR3, the DNA is TGTGCCAGCAGCAACATCGGCGGGAGTGGGGCCGGGGAGCTGTTTTTT. Protein: CASSNIGGSGAGELFF.